These T cell receptor beta chains were read from a single sample in a study of blood T cells in healthy people across ages. Using its own MiXCR run on the 5' RACE reads, TCRdb lists one record per CDR3 protein. The profile shows about 720,000 distinct CDR3 sequences, around a fifth of them singletons. The sequencing sample was made of blood. All receptors come from a man aged 65 to 79 in good health. The CDR3 runs from the conserved cysteine through the conserved F or W. A D gene is named only where the DNA matches it firmly. The listing skips clone size in some rows; elsewhere it reads once, few, many or a size class.

CSVETSGSTDTQYF,TGCAGCGTAGAAACTAGCGGAAGCACAGATACGCAGTATTTT,few,TRBD2,TRBV29-1,TRBJ2-3
CASSLEASGEVYEQYF,TGTGCCAGCAGCTTAGAGGCTAGCGGGGAGGTCTACGAGCAGTACTTC,-,TRBD2,TRBV7-2,TRBJ2-7
CASSYSVAGEADTQYF,TGTGCCAGCAGTTACTCAGTAGCGGGAGAAGCAGATACGCAGTATTTT,-,TRBD2,TRBV6-2/TRBV6-3,TRBJ2-3
CSATDPGLATTDTQYF,TGCAGTGCTACTGACCCGGGACTAGCGACCACAGATACGCAGTATTTT,few,TRBD2,TRBV20-1,TRBJ2-3
CASRRNEPTEAFF,TGTGCCAGCAGAAGGAATGAACCAACTGAAGCTTTCTTT,few,-,TRBV6-7,TRBJ1-1
CASSLASGRIYTGELFF,TGTGCCAGCAGTTTGGCTAGCGGGAGGATTTACACCGGGGAGCTGTTTTTT,-,TRBD2,TRBV12-3/TRBV12-4,TRBJ2-2
CASGVTGSGNTIYF,TGTGCTAGTGGTGTGACGGGGTCTGGAAACACCATATATTTT,few,-,TRBV12-5,TRBJ1-3
CASSLEADPATNEKLFF,TGTGCCAGCAGCTTAGAGGCGGACCCTGCAACTAATGAAAAACTGTTTTTT,-,-,TRBV7-2,TRBJ1-4
CASSLAKDGRNYGYTF,TGTGCCAGCAGCTTGGCAAAGGATGGCAGGAACTATGGCTACACCTTC,many,-,TRBV7-8,TRBJ1-2
CASSSGNTEAFF,TGCGCCAGCAGCTCGGGGAACACTGAAGCTTTCTTT,many,-,TRBV5-1,TRBJ1-1
CASARVGRSTDTQYF,TGTGCCAGCGCCAGGGTGGGCCGTAGCACAGATACGCAGTATTTT,few,-,TRBV19,TRBJ2-3
CSTTSGARGTQYF,TGCAGTACTACTAGCGGGGCGCGTGGGACCCAGTACTTC,few,TRBD2,TRBV20-1,TRBJ2-5
CASSLGQTLGLAFF,TGTGCCAGCAGTTTAGGGCAGACTCTGGGTTTAGCTTTCTTT,-,-,TRBV28,TRBJ1-1
CASTSGVNLVNEQFF,TGTGCCAGCACTAGTGGGGTGAATTTGGTCAATGAGCAGTTCTTC,once,-,TRBV7-2,TRBJ2-1
CASSQEAGLVGTDTQYF,TGCGCCAGCAGCCAAGAAGCAGGGTTAGTAGGCACAGATACGCAGTATTTT,few,-,TRBV4-3,TRBJ2-3
CAIRLLPTSNDTQYF,TGTGCCATCAGACTCTTACCGACCAGTAACGATACGCAGTATTTT,-,-,TRBV10-3,TRBJ2-3
CASSSPGQGWDIQYF,TGTGCCAGCAGTTCGCCGGGACAGGGGTGGGACATTCAGTACTTC,-,TRBD1,TRBV6-2/TRBV6-3,TRBJ2-4
CASSQAGKEPQHF,TGTGCCAGCAGCCAGGCAGGGAAGGAGCCCCAGCATTTT,-,-,TRBV3-1,TRBJ1-5
CSVTDTQYF,TGCAGCGTCACAGATACGCAGTATTTT,many,-,TRBV29-1,TRBJ2-3
CASTSLSYNEQFF,TGTGCCAGCACTTCACTCAGCTACAATGAGCAGTTCTTC,-,-,TRBV27,TRBJ2-1
CASASGSSTDTQYF,TGTGCTAGTGCCTCAGGGTCTAGCACAGATACGCAGTATTTT,-,-,TRBV12-5,TRBJ2-3
CASSLRYTDTQYF,TGTGCCAGCAGTTTAAGGTACACAGATACGCAGTATTTT,few,-,TRBV12-3/TRBV12-4,TRBJ2-3
CSARGSGGPQETQYF,TGCAGTGCTAGAGGCTCGGGGGGACCCCAAGAGACCCAGTACTTC,-,TRBD2,TRBV20-1,TRBJ2-5
CASSPRTGLSYNEQFF,TGTGCCAGCTCACCCCGGACAGGACTCTCCTACAATGAGCAGTTCTTC,-,TRBD1,TRBV18,TRBJ2-1
CASSTEGQPQHF,TGTGCCAGCAGTACCGAAGGACAGCCCCAGCATTTT,few,-,TRBV12-3/TRBV12-4,TRBJ1-5
CASSEGPSRGYNEQFF,TGTGCCAGCAGTGAAGGACCTTCGCGGGGCTACAATGAGCAGTTCTTC,-,-,TRBV2,TRBJ2-1
CATSSEDRGSWELFF,TGTGCCACCAGCAGTGAAGACAGGGGATCGTGGGAGCTGTTTTTT,many,TRBD1,TRBV15,TRBJ2-2
CASTNREGTEAFF,TGTGCCAGCACCAACAGGGAGGGCACTGAAGCTTTCTTT,few,-,TRBV6-6,TRBJ1-1
CASSYSGTAQETQYF,TGTGCCAGCAGTTACTCCGGGACAGCTCAAGAGACCCAGTACTTC,-,TRBD1,TRBV6-5,TRBJ2-5
CATMGWDTDTQYF,TGTGCCACCATGGGGTGGGACACAGATACGCAGTATTTT,-,-,TRBV27,TRBJ2-3
CASGTGGVETQYF,TGTGCCAGCGGGACAGGGGGCGTAGAGACCCAGTACTTC,-,TRBD1,TRBV28,TRBJ2-5
CSARPAGQGGNEQFF,TGCAGTGCGCGACCGGCGGGACAGGGTGGGAATGAGCAGTTCTTC,-,TRBD1,TRBV20-1,TRBJ2-1
CASSLEGSLREPQHF,TGCGCCAGCAGCTTGGAGGGTAGTCTCAGGGAGCCCCAGCATTTT,-,-,TRBV5-1,TRBJ1-5
CASSSPGQGAYGYTF,TGTGCCAGCAGTTCTCCGGGACAGGGGGCCTATGGCTACACCTTC,few,TRBD1,TRBV7-2,TRBJ1-2
CSVEDRTGGSTDTQYF,TGCAGCGTTGAAGATCGGACAGGGGGGAGCACAGATACGCAGTATTTT,-,TRBD1,TRBV29-1,TRBJ2-3
CASSPGGDIQYF,TGTGCCAGCAGCCCTGGAGGCGACATTCAGTACTTC,-,-,TRBV7-2,TRBJ2-4
CASSLVVGNEQFF,TGTGCCAGCAGTTTAGTTGTAGGAAATGAGCAGTTCTTC,few,-,TRBV27,TRBJ2-1
CAIGLADTQYF,TGTGCCATAGGACTAGCGGATACGCAGTATTTT,-,TRBD2,TRBV24-1,TRBJ2-3
CATSVQGHNQPQHF,TGTGCCACCAGTGTACAGGGGCATAATCAGCCCCAGCATTTT,-,TRBD1,TRBV24-1,TRBJ1-5
CASSLELQSHTEAFF,TGCGCCAGCAGCTTGGAGTTGCAGTCCCACACTGAAGCTTTCTTT,-,-,TRBV5-1,TRBJ1-1
CASDPLGSNTGELFF,TGTGCCAGCGACCCACTCGGCTCGAACACCGGGGAGCTGTTTTTT,few,-,TRBV9,TRBJ2-2
CSAELRGGWPPQETQYF,TGCAGCGCCGAGTTAAGGGGAGGATGGCCTCCCCAAGAGACCCAGTACTTC,-,-,TRBV29-1,TRBJ2-5
CASSAPPIDTQYF,TGTGCCAGCAGCGCCCCTCCGATCGATACGCAGTATTTT,many,-,TRBV7-7,TRBJ2-3
CASRETGTANEKLFF,TGTGCCAGCAGAGAAACCGGGACGGCTAATGAAAAACTGTTTTTT,few,-,TRBV12-3/TRBV12-4,TRBJ1-4
CASSPGTSAFTGELFF,TGCGCCAGCAGCCCCGGGACTAGCGCCTTCACCGGGGAGCTGTTTTTT,few,TRBD2,TRBV5-1,TRBJ2-2
CASSLDRVLETQYF,TGTGCCAGCAGCTTGGACAGGGTCTTGGAGACCCAGTACTTC,-,TRBD1,TRBV7-2,TRBJ2-5